One T cell receptor beta chain is described in this entry. One junction end does not reproduce the germline sequence, and a read error may be involved. The sample comes from a study of T cells in Graves' hyperthyroidism and ophthalmopathy. Template material for amplifying TCR beta CDR3 regions consisted of RNA transcripts. The HTBI primer set was used in a first-round RT-PCR of the TCR CDR3. TCRdb fed the multiplex PCR reads into MiXCR, producing one record per CDR3 protein. The table lists around 390,000 distinct CDR3 sequences, about 14% of them singletons. CDR3 size: 14 residues. Per germline, CDR1 SGHRS and CDR2 YFSETQ.

Sequences were obtained from blood. The chain is built from TRBV5-1 and TRBJ1-2; 8 nucleotides align to TRBD1. The sequence came from a woman under 40 with Graves' ophthalmopathy. CDR3 sequence: CTSSPQGDDYGYTF. The CDR3 nucleotides are TGCACCAGCAGCCCACAGGGGGACGACTATGGCTACACCTTC.